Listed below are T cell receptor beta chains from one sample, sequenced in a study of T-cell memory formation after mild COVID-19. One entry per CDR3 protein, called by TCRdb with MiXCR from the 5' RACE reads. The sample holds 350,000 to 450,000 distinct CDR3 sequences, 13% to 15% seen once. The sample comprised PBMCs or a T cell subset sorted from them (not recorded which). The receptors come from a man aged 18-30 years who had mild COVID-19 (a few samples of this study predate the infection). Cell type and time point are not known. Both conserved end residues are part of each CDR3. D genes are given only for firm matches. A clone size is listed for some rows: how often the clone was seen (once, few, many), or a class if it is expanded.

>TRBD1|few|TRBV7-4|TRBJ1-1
CASRKDRAAFF
TGTGCCAGCAGAAAGGACAGGGCAGCTTTCTTT
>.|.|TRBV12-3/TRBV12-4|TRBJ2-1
CASKPEVARDEQFF
TGTGCCAGCAAACCGGAAGTAGCTCGGGATGAGCAGTTCTTC
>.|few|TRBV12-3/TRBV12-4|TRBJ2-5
CASTLGGRQETQYF
TGTGCCAGCACCCTAGGGGGGAGGCAAGAGACCCAGTACTTC
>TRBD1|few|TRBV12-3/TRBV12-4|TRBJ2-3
CASSLLPGGHTDTQYF
TGTGCCAGCAGCCTCCTCCCAGGGGGTCACACAGATACGCAGTATTTT
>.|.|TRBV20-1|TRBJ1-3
CSARVGASGNTIYF
TGCAGTGCTAGAGTTGGGGCCTCTGGAAACACCATATATTTT
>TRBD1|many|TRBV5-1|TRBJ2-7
CASSLAATGANTYEQYF
TGCGCCAGCAGCTTGGCCGCGACAGGGGCGAATACCTACGAGCAGTACTTC
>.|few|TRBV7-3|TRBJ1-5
CASSLMQGQPQHF
TGTGCCAGCAGCTTAATGCAGGGCCAGCCCCAGCATTTT
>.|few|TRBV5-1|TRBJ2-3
CASSPTGTGGADTQYF
TGCGCCAGCAGCCCAACCGGAACGGGGGGCGCAGATACGCAGTATTTT
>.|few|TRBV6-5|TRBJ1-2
CASKQGTDYGYTF
TGTGCCAGCAAACAAGGGACCGACTATGGCTACACCTTC
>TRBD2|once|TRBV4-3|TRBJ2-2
CASSKGLAGGPGELFF
TGCGCCAGCAGCAAGGGACTAGCGGGGGGGCCCGGGGAGCTGTTTTTT
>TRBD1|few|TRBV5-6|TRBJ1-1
CASSIPGGAEAFF
TGTGCCAGCAGCATACCAGGGGGAGCTGAAGCTTTCTTT
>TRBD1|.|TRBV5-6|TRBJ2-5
CASSSYRGQETQYF
TGTGCCAGCAGCTCATACAGGGGGCAAGAGACCCAGTACTTC
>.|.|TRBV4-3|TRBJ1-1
CASSQDQGFSTEAFF
TGCGCCAGCAGCCAAGATCAGGGGTTCAGCACTGAAGCTTTCTTT
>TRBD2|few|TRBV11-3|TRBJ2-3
CASSPGLGNADTQYF
TGTGCCAGCAGCCCTGGACTAGGCAACGCAGATACGCAGTATTTT
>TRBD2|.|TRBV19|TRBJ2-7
CASRKREDSYEQYF
TGTGCCAGTAGGAAGCGGGAGGACTCCTACGAGCAGTACTTC
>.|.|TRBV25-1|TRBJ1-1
CASSLRTDTEAFF
TGTGCCAGCAGTCTGCGGACAGACACTGAAGCTTTCTTT
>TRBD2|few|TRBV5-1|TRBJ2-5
CASSPGLAGAFGETQYF
TGCGCCAGCAGCCCAGGACTAGCGGGGGCCTTCGGGGAGACCCAGTACTTC
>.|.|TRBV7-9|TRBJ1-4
CASSSPTAATNEKLFF
TGTGCCAGCAGCTCCCCGACAGCTGCAACTAATGAAAAACTGTTTTTT
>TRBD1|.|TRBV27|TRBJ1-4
CASSLTSGQYATNEKLFF
TGTGCCAGCAGTTTAACATCGGGACAGTATGCAACTAATGAAAAACTGTTTTTT
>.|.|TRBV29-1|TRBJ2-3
CSVRELSTDTQYF
TGCAGCGTTCGCGAGCTTAGCACAGATACGCAGTATTTT
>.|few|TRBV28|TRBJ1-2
CASIPDGNYGYTF
TGTGCCAGCATCCCGGACGGGAACTATGGCTACACCTTC
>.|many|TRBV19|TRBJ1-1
CASKVGTHNTEAFF
TGTGCCAGTAAAGTTGGCACGCACAACACTGAAGCTTTCTTT
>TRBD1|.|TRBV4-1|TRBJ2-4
CASSPGTGRGGIQYF
TGCGCCAGCAGCCCCGGGACAGGGCGAGGAGGCATTCAGTACTTC
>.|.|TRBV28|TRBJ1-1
CASSLLSGWSEAFF
TGTGCCAGCAGTTTATTGTCGGGGTGGTCGGAAGCTTTCTTT
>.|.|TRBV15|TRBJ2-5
CATSRTGGAGETQYF
TGTGCCACCAGCAGAACTGGGGGCGCGGGTGAGACCCAGTACTTC
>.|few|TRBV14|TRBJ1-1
CASSQVGGAPTEAFF
TGTGCCAGCAGCCAAGTTGGGGGGGCGCCCACTGAAGCTTTCTTT
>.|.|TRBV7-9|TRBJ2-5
CASSLGECETQYF
TGTGCCAGCAGCTTGGGGGAATGTGAGACCCAGTACTTC
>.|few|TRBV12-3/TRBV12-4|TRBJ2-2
CASSSWQSNTGELFF
TGTGCCAGCAGTTCTTGGCAGTCGAACACCGGGGAGCTGTTTTTT
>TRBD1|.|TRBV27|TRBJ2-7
CASATGGQVVSYEQYF
TGTGCCAGCGCCACCGGGGGACAGGTAGTCTCCTACGAGCAGTACTTC
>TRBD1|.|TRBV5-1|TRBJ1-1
CASSLTQGGWDEAFF
TGCGCCAGCAGCTTAACCCAAGGGGGCTGGGATGAAGCTTTCTTT
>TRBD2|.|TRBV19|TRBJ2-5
CASSAVAGGEETQYF
TGTGCCAGTAGTGCGGTGGCGGGGGGGGAGGAGACCCAGTACTTC
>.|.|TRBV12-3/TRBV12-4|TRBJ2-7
CASSSGFMGTEQYF
TGTGCCAGCAGCTCGGGATTTATGGGGACCGAGCAGTACTTC
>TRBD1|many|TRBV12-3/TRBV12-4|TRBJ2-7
CASSLGGQGTSYEQYF
TGTGCCAGCAGTTTAGGGGGACAGGGTACATCCTACGAGCAGTACTTC
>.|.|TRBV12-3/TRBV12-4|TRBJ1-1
CASRKSGTEAFF
TGTGCCAGCAGAAAGTCTGGCACTGAAGCTTTCTTT
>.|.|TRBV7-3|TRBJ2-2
CASSPGRSNTGELFF
TGTGCCAGCAGCCCCGGACGATCGAACACCGGGGAGCTGTTTTTT
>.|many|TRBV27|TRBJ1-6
CASSHTQDSPLHF
TGTGCCAGCAGTCACACACAGGATTCACCCCTCCACTTT
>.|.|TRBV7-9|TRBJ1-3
CASRDPLSGNTIYF
TGTGCCAGCCGGGACCCACTCTCTGGAAACACCATATATTTT
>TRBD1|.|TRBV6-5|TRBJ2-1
CASRPRQGTYNEQFF
TGTGCCAGCAGGCCAAGACAGGGTACCTACAATGAGCAGTTCTTC
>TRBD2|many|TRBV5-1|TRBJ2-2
CASSWEGPAGELFF
TGCGCCAGCAGCTGGGAGGGGCCAGCCGGGGAGCTGTTTTTT
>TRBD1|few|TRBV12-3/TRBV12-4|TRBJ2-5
CASTMGTGQETQYF
TGTGCCAGCACCATGGGGACAGGGCAAGAGACCCAGTACTTC
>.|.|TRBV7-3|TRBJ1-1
CASSLGIGSEAFF
TGTGCCAGCAGCTTAGGTATTGGGTCTGAAGCTTTCTTT
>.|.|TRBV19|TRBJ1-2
CATSWTVFYGYTF
TGTGCCACGAGCTGGACAGTGTTCTATGGCTACACCTTC
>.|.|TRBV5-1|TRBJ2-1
CASSLGPGSYNEQFF
TGCGCCAGCAGCTTGGGGCCGGGTTCCTACAATGAGCAGTTCTTC
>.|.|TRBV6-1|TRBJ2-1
CASREGGYNEQFF
TGTGCCAGCAGGGAGGGCGGCTACAATGAGCAGTTCTTC
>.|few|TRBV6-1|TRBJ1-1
CASSDLISGLSPAFF
TGTGCCAGCAGTGACCTTATCTCGGGACTCTCGCCGGCTTTCTTT
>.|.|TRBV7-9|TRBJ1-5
CASSSGSLSNQPQHF
TGTGCCAGCAGCTCCGGGAGCTTAAGCAATCAGCCCCAGCATTTT
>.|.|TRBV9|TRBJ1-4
CASSVGGIDEKLFF
TGTGCCAGCAGCGTAGGAGGAATTGATGAAAAACTGTTTTTT
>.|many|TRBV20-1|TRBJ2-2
CSARPGLSNTGELFF
TGCAGTGCTCGTCCCGGGTTGAGTAACACCGGGGAGCTGTTTTTT